These 18 T cell receptor beta chains originate from one sample sequenced in a study of blood T cell repertoires in COVID-19. The data were produced by immunoSEQ multiplex PCR, yet TCRdb's version contains in-frame clones alone and is incomplete. The sample includes some 250,000 clones, around 79% of them seen just once. Sequencing was done on a sample of peripheral blood. These receptors came from an elderly woman with acute or convalescent COVID-19.

V usage is TRBV6-2 or TRBV6-3 and J usage is TRBJ2-7; D is unresolved. Trimming shortened V by 6 bases and J by 7 bases, and 10 bases separated the two germline ends. The CDR3 spans 11 residues. Germline loops: CDR1 MNHEY, CDR2 SVGEGT. CDR3 nucleotide sequence: TGTGCCAGCAGCACAGACGCGGAGCAGTACTTC. Its protein is CASSTDAEQYF.

The V gene is TRBV5-4, the J gene TRBJ2-5, with TRBD2 identical over 8 bases. The CDR3 runs to 17 residues. Germline loops: CDR1 SGHNT, CDR2 YYREEE (reference sequence). V shed 4 bases and J 4 bases; nucleotides not matched to a gene: 15. The CDR3 reads CASSPPDWRRGGETQYF. DNA of the CDR3: TGTGCCAGCAGCCCCCCTGACTGGCGACGGGGGGGAGAGACCCAGTACTTC. The full variable domain, in which reference TRBV5-4 and TRBJ2-5 provide the parts outside the CDR3, is ETGVTQSPTHLIKTRGQQVTLRCSSQSGHNTVSWYQQALGQGPQFIFQYYREEENGRGNFPPRFSGLQFPNYSSELNVNALELDDSALYLCASSPPDWRRGGETQYFGPGTRLLVL.

This clone has only a few counts. The J gene is TRBJ2-1, the V gene TRBV7-8; 12 bases are shared with TRBD2. Trimming cost V 2 bases and J 7 bases; bases outside gene matches: 9. Germline V CDR1 and CDR2: SGHVS, FQNEAQ. CDR3 size: 17 residues. The CDR3 sequence: CASSLTLAGGRWNEQFF. CDR3 coding DNA: TGTGCCAGCAGCTTAACTCTAGCGGGGGGGCGATGGAATGAGCAGTTCTTC.

The CDR3 reads CASSLGIRGRGNTIYF. CDR3 DNA: TGTGCCAGCAGTTTGGGAATCAGGGGGCGTGGAAACACCATATATTTT. The chain has TRBV28 and TRBJ1-3; TRBD1 matches 8 bases. The CDR3 is 16 residues long. J was trimmed by 3 bases and V by 3 bases; bases with no gene match: 7. Per germline, CDR1 MDHEN and CDR2 SYDVKM.

The sample holds one count of this clone. The V gene is TRBV5-1, the J gene TRBJ2-7; 8 nucleotides agree with TRBD1. With V trimmed by 0 bases and J by 5 bases, 7 bases remained unmatched. Germline CDR1 is SGHRS and CDR2 is YFSETQ. This CDR3 has 15 residues. CDR3 protein: CASSLVRQGIHEQYF. CDR3 DNA: TGCGCCAGCAGCTTGGTTCGACAGGGGATACACGAGCAGTACTTC.

The chain employs TRBV15 and TRBJ2-5; the D gene is possibly TRBD2 (5 bases). The length of the CDR3 is 14 residues. V lost 5 bases and J 4 bases, leaving 14 bases between the germline ends. Germline CDR1 reads LNHNV; CDR2 reads YYDKDF (reference sequence). CDR3 nucleotides: TGTGCCACCAGCGTCTCCGGGAATGCAGAGACCCAGTACTTC. Translated, it gives CATSVSGNAETQYF.

CDR3 region: CASSLGKGGGHPDTQYF. The CDR3 coding sequence is TGCGCCAGCAGCTTGGGGAAAGGGGGAGGGCATCCAGATACGCAGTATTTT. The chain has TRBV5-1 and TRBJ2-3, with D possibly matching TRBD2 (7 bases). V lost 0 bases and J 4 bases, leaving 18 bases between the germline ends. Per the germline V gene, CDR1 is SGHRS and CDR2 is YFSETQ. The CDR3 totals 17 residues. Supplemented by reference TRBV5-1 and TRBJ2-3, the full variable domain reads KAGVTQTPRYLIKTRGQQVTLSCSPISGHRSVSWYQQTPGQGLQFLFEYFSETQRNKGNFPGRFSGRQFSNSRSEMNVSTLELGDSALYLCASSLGKGGGHPDTQYFGPGTRLTVL.

V usage is TRBV7-8 and J usage is TRBJ1-1; 7 nucleotides line up with TRBD1. The CDR3 loop spans 14 amino acids. V was clipped by 5 bases and J by 5 bases; unmatched bases: 8. The V gene's germline CDR1 is SGHVS and CDR2 FQNEAQ. The CDR3 is CASSRDSGRTEAFF. The CDR3 DNA follows: TGTGCCAGCAGCCGGGACAGTGGAAGGACTGAAGCTTTCTTT.

This chain joins TRBV27 and TRBJ1-3; D ambiguous. CDR3 size: 14 residues. The V end lost 5 bases, the J end lost 0 bases, and 8 bases lay between the germline ends. Germline V gene sequence: CDR1 MNHEY, CDR2 SMNVEV (reference sequence). The CDR3 nucleotides are TGTGCCAGCAGTAAATCCCGCTCTGGAAACACCATATATTTT. This codes for CASSKSRSGNTIYF.

This rearrangement joins TRBV27 to TRBJ1-2; TRBD1 aligns across 7 bases. This CDR3 contains 13 residues. The germline gives CDR1 MNHEY, CDR2 SMNVEV (reference sequence). J gave up 6 bases and V 2 bases, and 3 bases lay outside the gene matches. CDR3 DNA sequence: TGTGCCAGCAGTTTAAAAGGGGGCCATGGCTACACCTTC. It yields the protein CASSLKGGHGYTF.

This chain connects TRBV7-9 to TRBJ1-1; 8 positions match TRBD1. CDR1 and CDR2 from the germline V gene are SEHNR and FQNEAQ (reference sequence). This CDR3 has 14 residues. Trimming at V came to 2 bases and at J to 4 bases, leaving 3 bases not matched to a gene. In nucleotides, the CDR3 is TGTGCCAGCAGCTTACAGGGGGCCTCCACTGAAGCTTTCTTT. Its translation is CASSLQGASTEAFF.

J is TRBJ1-5 and V is TRBV4-1; 11 nucleotides agree with TRBD1. Trimming at V came to 5 bases and at J to 7 bases, leaving 7 bases not matched to a gene. CDR1 is MGHRA and CDR2 is YSYEKL in the germline V gene. This CDR3 contains 15 residues. The CDR3 region is CASSAPGTGGQPQHF. In nucleotides, the CDR3 is TGCGCCAGCAGCGCCCCCGGGACAGGGGGACAGCCCCAGCATTTT.

The chain employs TRBV7-2 and TRBJ1-2; D is unresolved. V gave up 5 bases and J gave up 4 bases, with 20 bases separating them. The CDR3 totals 16 residues. Germline assignment: CDR1 SGHTA and CDR2 FQGNSA. For the CDR3, the DNA is TGTGCCAGCAGCCCTAGGCCTACGAGGCAGTCCTATGGCTACACCTTC. Translating gives CASSPRPTRQSYGYTF.

This chain joins TRBV7-2 and TRBJ2-7; 13 bases match TRBD2. V was pared by 1 base and J by 1 base, with 7 bases of the junction left unmatched. Per germline, CDR1 SGHTA and CDR2 FQGNSA. CDR3 length: 18 amino acids. The CDR3 DNA reads TGTGCCAGCAGCTTAGACCCCCGGGGACTAGCGGGGTCCTACGAGCAGTACTTC. Its translation is CASSLDPRGLAGSYEQYF.

The chain recombines TRBV7-7 with TRBJ2-1; 9 positions match TRBD2. CDR3 length: 17 residues. The V gene end was trimmed by 5 bases and the J gene end by 2 bases; junction bases not matched to a gene: 10. Germline V gives CDR1 SSHAT, CDR2 FNYEAQ (reference sequence). Here the CDR3 reads CASSLGTSSVPYNEQFF. The CDR3 DNA sequence: TGTGCCAGCAGCCTCGGGACTAGCTCTGTGCCCTACAATGAGCAGTTCTTC.

The chain recombines TRBV5-5 with TRBJ1-3, with TRBD1 matching over 7 bases. There are 16 residues in the CDR3. The germline V gene encodes CDR1 SGHKS and CDR2 YYEKEE (reference sequence). The J segment lost 1 base and the V segment lost 4 bases, leaving 8 bases of the junction unmatched. The CDR3 DNA is TGTGCCAGCAGCCCCTTTGACAGGGCATCTGGAAACACCATATATTTT. Protein: CASSPFDRASGNTIYF.

This clone has only one observation. This chain joins TRBV9 and TRBJ2-1; D remains unclear. The V and J ends lost 1 base and 9 bases respectively, with 8 bases between them. The CDR3 runs 12 residues. Germline V gene sequence: CDR1 SGDLS, CDR2 YYNGEE. The CDR3 spells CASSVMSGEQFF. DNA for the CDR3: TGTGCCAGCAGCGTAATGTCAGGTGAGCAGTTCTTC.

This clone appeared a single time. The rearrangement joins TRBV19 to TRBJ1-2, with unresolved D. The CDR3 extends over 15 amino acids. Trimming cost V 1 base and J 0 bases, with 9 bases left between them. Per germline, CDR1 LNHDA and CDR2 SQIVND (reference sequence). CDR3 amino acids: CASSIGSASNYGYTF. DNA for the CDR3: TGTGCCAGTAGTATAGGCAGTGCTTCTAACTATGGCTACACCTTC.